This T cell receptor (beta chain) was identified in a study of CD8 T cells in ankylosing spondylitis. General study results and limits: There was reportedly significant enrichment of clones that were disease-linked in matched ankylosing spondylitis synovial fluid. Some motif variants were previously reported in reactive arthritis synovial fluid and blood. A TCR beta motif of fewer than 10 highly homologous variants seemed to mark ankylosing spondylitis blood.

With V trimmed by 6 bases and J by 6 bases, 4 bases remained unmatched. The V gene's germline CDR1 is SGHRS and CDR2 YFSETQ. There are 12 residues in the CDR3. With molecular barcodes, quantitative 5'-RACE was used to make the TCR beta libraries. In TCRdb, the 5' RACE reads were re-called with MiXCR into one record per CDR3 protein. The data hold hundreds of thousands of distinct CDR3 sequences, with roughly a quarter observed a single time. This clonotype was seen a handful of times. Antigen: not known. The receptor's source is a male donor with ankylosing spondylitis. The chain recombines TRBV5-1 with TRBJ1-2; the match to TRBD1 covers 8 bases. The sample taken for sequencing was blood, either unsorted or a sorted T cell fraction (not recorded which). This CDR3 is CASNQQGDGYTF. CDR3 DNA sequence: TGCGCCAGCAACCAACAGGGGGATGGCTACACCTTC.